This TCR beta chain was recorded in a study of regulatory T cells in long-lasting Graves disease. Study observations and caveats: Peripheral blood, not thyroid tissue, was the sole material studied.

Time point denoted: newly diagnosed GD, antithyroid drugs for less than 3 months. After RNA was extracted from PBMCs, the TCR library was made from it. Patients all came to the study from an endocrinology department in Xi'an, China. The authors built TCR beta libraries using iRepertoire HTBI primers and Arm-PCR of CDR3 regions. TCRdb re-called the multiplex PCR reads with MiXCR, one entry per CDR3 protein. The sample includes roughly 420,000 distinct CDR3 sequences, 13% to 15% of them seen just once. Germline values: CDR1 MNHNS, CDR2 SASEGT. The CDR3 contains 17 residues. V was cut by 4 bases and J by 2 bases, with 20 bases left in between. This clonotype was observed many times. Antigen specificity is unknown. This sample also appeared in a second study, on T cells in Graves' hyperthyroidism and ophthalmopathy.

The V call is TRBV6-1, the J call TRBJ2-5, with D tentatively TRBD2 (5 bases). Sequencing was performed on peripheral blood mononuclear cells (PBMCs), taken at new diagnosis, from a patient treated with antithyroid drugs. The TCR sequence derives from a woman aged 50 to 65 with Graves disease. CDR3: CASSGVSANPWQETQYF. DNA of the CDR3: TGTGCCAGCAGTGGGGTTAGCGCCAACCCGTGGCAAGAGACCCAGTACTTC.